These 11 T cell receptor beta chains were all obtained from the same sample, sequenced in a study of beta chain features in type 1 diabetes. The study's findings and limits: TCRB CDR3s were moderately but significantly shorter in Type 1 diabetes patients in all four CD4+ subsets.

Of the isolated RNA, all was reverse transcribed, and so the sequenced material was expressed TCRB transcripts. This table comes from immunoSEQ multiplex PCR, and its TCRdb copy is limited to in-frame clones, with some not included. Of about 230,000 clones in the sample, approximately 16% were seen once. The antigens for these receptors are not known. Sequencing was carried out using naive CD4+ T cells from blood. These receptors came from a man aged 30 to 39 with type 1 diabetes.

The chain carries TRBV7-2 and TRBJ2-7, with D possibly being TRBD1 (6 bases). The CDR3 sequence is 14 residues long. Germline V lookup: CDR1 SGHTA, CDR2 FQGNSA. The V end was cut by 3 bases, the J end by 2 bases, with 11 bases between. CDR3 sequence (DNA): TGTGCCAGCAGCTTCAGCAGGGGACCCTACGAGCAGTACTTC. Amino acid sequence: CASSFSRGPYEQYF.

This CDR3 is CASSSRTFQYF. The CDR3 DNA is TGTGCCAGCAGCTCGCGGACCTTTCAGTACTTC. J is TRBJ2-4 and V is TRBV7-2; D remains unclear. Looked up from germline, CDR1 is SGHTA and CDR2 is FQGNSA. Between the trimmed V and J ends, which lost 4 bases and 11 bases, there was a span of 9 bases. CDR3 length: 11 amino acids.

This chain joins TRBV7-2 and TRBJ1-2; 7 nucleotides match TRBD1. The CDR3 covers 13 residues. CDR1 is SGHTA and CDR2 is FQGNSA in the germline V gene. The junction had 4 bases not matched to a gene; V was cut back by 4 bases and J by 5 bases. The CDR3 is CASSSQQGYGYTF. In DNA, the CDR3 is TGTGCCAGCAGCTCACAACAGGGGTATGGCTACACCTTC.

The chain links TRBV11-2 to TRBJ2-7, with D tentatively TRBD1 (6 bases). The germline V gene encodes CDR1 SGHAT and CDR2 FQNNGV. The germline V and J ends were trimmed by 1 base and 2 bases, with 12 bases remaining between them. The CDR3 loop spans 15 amino acids. DNA for the CDR3: TGTGCCAGCAGCTTAGGTCCAGGGGCCGCCTACGAGCAGTACTTC. It encodes CASSLGPGAAYEQYF. Looking up the rest from reference TRBV11-2 and TRBJ2-7 gives the full variable domain: EAGVAQSPRYKIIEKRQSVAFWCNPISGHATLYWYQQILGQGPKLLIQFQNNGVVDDSQLPKDRFSAERLKGVDSTLKIQPAKLEDSAVYLCASSLGPGAAYEQYFGPGTRLTVT.

The V and J genes are TRBV7-9 and TRBJ2-2; D might be TRBD1 (5 bases). CDR3 length: 14 amino acids. V lost 5 bases to trimming and J lost 7 bases, with 14 bases between them. From germline, CDR1 is SEHNR and CDR2 FQNEAQ (reference sequence). This chain's CDR3 is CASSPRPQDGELFF. The CDR3 DNA reads as TGTGCCAGCAGCCCACGACCACAGGACGGGGAGCTGTTTTTT.

Details on this clone: Other DNA sequences in this specimen translate into the identical CDR3. J is TRBJ2-3 and V is TRBV7-2; a possible D gene is TRBD2 (5 bases). This CDR3 contains 13 residues. Looked up from germline, CDR1 is SGHTA and CDR2 is FQGNSA. Trimming pared 6 bases from V and 0 bases from J, leaving 7 bases between. The CDR3 protein is CASRLASTDTQYF. The CDR3 coding sequence is TGTGCCAGCAGGCTAGCTAGCACAGATACGCAGTATTTT.

V usage is TRBV29-1 and J usage is TRBJ1-2, with 7 nucleotides matching TRBD1. The CDR3 is 13 amino acids. The germline CDR1 and CDR2 sequences are SQVTM and ANQGSEA. V was pared by 7 bases and J by 3 bases, with 8 bases of the junction left unmatched. This CDR3 reads CSAEGQQDYGYTF. In nucleotides, the CDR3 is TGCAGCGCCGAGGGACAGCAAGACTATGGCTACACCTTC.

This clone was seen only a few times. The chain is built from TRBV7-9 and TRBJ1-3; the D gene is possibly TRBD1 (5 bases). CDR3 size: 15 residues. V was clipped by 4 bases and J by 0 bases, with 10 bases between them. Per germline, CDR1 SEHNR and CDR2 FQNEAQ (reference sequence). CDR3 coding DNA: TGTGCCAGCAGCTCTGACAGCTACTCTGGAAACACCATATATTTT. It specifies CASSSDSYSGNTIYF.

This clone has just a few counts. The chain links TRBV30 to TRBJ2-2; D is possibly TRBD1 or TRBD2 (5 bases each). The germline gives CDR1 GTSNPN, CDR2 SVGIG (reference sequence). The CDR3 is 16 amino acids. Trimming took off 0 bases at V and 0 bases at J, with 11 bases between the two ends. CDR3 sequence (DNA): TGTGCCTGGAGTGTACGTGGGACGCCGAACACCGGGGAGCTGTTTTTT. This encodes CAWSVRGTPNTGELFF.

V usage is TRBV25-1 and J usage is TRBJ2-1; 7 positions agree with TRBD2. This CDR3 spans 15 amino acids. CDR1 is MGHDK, CDR2 SYGVNS, per germline. Trimming removed 4 bases from V and 1 base from J; junction bases left unmatched: 4. The CDR3: CASSGGGPSYNEQFF. The CDR3, as DNA: TGTGCCAGCAGTGGGGGAGGGCCGTCCTACAATGAGCAGTTCTTC.

This rearrangement joins TRBV29-1 to TRBJ2-1; tentatively, D is TRBD2 (5 bases). Germline values: CDR1 SQVTM, CDR2 ANQGSEA. The CDR3 has 14 residues. V shed 6 bases and J shed 0 bases, with 12 bases lying between them. CDR3 residues: CSVSGSSSYNEQFF. DNA of the CDR3: TGCAGCGTCTCGGGATCCAGCTCCTACAATGAGCAGTTCTTC.